What follows describes a single T cell receptor beta chain. Its antigen is still unknown. After template switching added a universal primer site, the resulting cDNA carried unique molecular identifiers. TCRdb reanalysed the 5' RACE reads using MiXCR and keeps one entry per CDR3 protein. The table has 250,000 to 350,000 distinct CDR3 sequences, about 8.1% seen once. The sample originates from a study of identical twins. Study findings and constraints: Invariant MAIT and iNKT cells may have partly biased zero-insertion analyses. Researchers reported excess low generation probability among twin-shared out-of-frame alpha sequences. Surplus twin overlap in beta out-of-frame sequences was less pronounced.

These data were also reused for a study on yellow fever vaccine responses in identical twins.

Specimen: memory (CD45RO+) T cells sorted from blood. The TCR sequence derives from a woman under 30 in good health.

The CDR3 DNA sequence: TGTGCCATCAGTGCAGGCCTCACTGACAATGAGCAGTTCTTC. Amino acids: CAISAGLTDNEQFF. The V and J genes are TRBV10-3 and TRBJ2-1, with D unclear. Trimming pared 4 bases from V and 5 bases from J, leaving 12 bases between. CDR1 ENHRY and CDR2 SYGVKD come from the germline V gene. The CDR3 totals 14 residues.